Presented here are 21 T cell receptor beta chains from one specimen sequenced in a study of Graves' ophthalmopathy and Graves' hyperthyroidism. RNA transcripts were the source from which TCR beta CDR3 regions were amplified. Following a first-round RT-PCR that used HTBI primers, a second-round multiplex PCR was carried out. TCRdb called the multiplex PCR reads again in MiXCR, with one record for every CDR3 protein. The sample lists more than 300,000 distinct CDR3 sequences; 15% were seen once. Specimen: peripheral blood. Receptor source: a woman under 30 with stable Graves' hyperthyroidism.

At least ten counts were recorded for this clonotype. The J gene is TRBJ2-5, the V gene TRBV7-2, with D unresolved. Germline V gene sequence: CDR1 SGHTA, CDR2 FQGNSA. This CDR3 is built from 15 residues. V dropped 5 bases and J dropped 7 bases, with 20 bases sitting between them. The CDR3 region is CASSPALVGDGTQYF. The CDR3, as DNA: TGTGCCAGCAGCCCCGCTTTAGTGGGCGACGGGACCCAGTACTTC.

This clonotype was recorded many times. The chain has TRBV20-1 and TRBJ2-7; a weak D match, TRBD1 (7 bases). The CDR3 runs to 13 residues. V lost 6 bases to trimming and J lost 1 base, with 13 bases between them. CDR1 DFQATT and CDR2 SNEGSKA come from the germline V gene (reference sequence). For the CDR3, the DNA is TGCAGTGCGCGGGGACAGCTTTCCTACGAGCAGTACTTC. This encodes CSARGQLSYEQYF.

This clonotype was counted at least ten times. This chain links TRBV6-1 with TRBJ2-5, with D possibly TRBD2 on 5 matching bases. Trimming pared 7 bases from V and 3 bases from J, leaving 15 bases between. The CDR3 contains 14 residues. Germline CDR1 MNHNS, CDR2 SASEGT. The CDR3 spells CASKSWDSEETQYF. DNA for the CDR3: TGTGCCAGCAAGAGTTGGGATAGCGAAGAGACCCAGTACTTC.

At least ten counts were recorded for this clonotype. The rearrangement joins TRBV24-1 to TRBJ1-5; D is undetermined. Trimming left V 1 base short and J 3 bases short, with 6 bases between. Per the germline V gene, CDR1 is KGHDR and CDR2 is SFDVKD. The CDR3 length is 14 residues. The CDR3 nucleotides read TGTGCCACCAGTGATTTAGAGAACAATCAGCCCCAGCATTTT. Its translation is CATSDLENNQPQHF.

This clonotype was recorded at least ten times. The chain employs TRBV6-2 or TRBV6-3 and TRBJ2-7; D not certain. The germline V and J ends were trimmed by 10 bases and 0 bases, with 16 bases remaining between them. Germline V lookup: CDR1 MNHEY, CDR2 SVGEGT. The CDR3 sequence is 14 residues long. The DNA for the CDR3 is TGTGCCACCTTAACGGATCCAAGCTCCTACGAGCAGTACTTC. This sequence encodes CATLTDPSSYEQYF.

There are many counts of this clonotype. The CDR3 loop reads CASTLFGYYEQYF. CDR3 nucleotide sequence: TGTGCCAGCACCCTGTTCGGCTACTACGAGCAGTACTTC. The gene calls are TRBV6-2 or TRBV6-3 and TRBJ2-7, with D unresolved. Looked up from germline, CDR1 is MNHEY and CDR2 is SVGEGT. V shed 7 bases and J shed 3 bases, with 13 bases lying between them. The CDR3 has 13 residues.

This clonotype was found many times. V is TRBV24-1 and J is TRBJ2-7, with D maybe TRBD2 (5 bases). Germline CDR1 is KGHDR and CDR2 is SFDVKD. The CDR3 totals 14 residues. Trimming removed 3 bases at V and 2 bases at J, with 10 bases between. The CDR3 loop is CATSDRDSPYEQYF. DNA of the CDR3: TGTGCCACCAGTGATCGGGATTCCCCCTACGAGCAGTACTTC.

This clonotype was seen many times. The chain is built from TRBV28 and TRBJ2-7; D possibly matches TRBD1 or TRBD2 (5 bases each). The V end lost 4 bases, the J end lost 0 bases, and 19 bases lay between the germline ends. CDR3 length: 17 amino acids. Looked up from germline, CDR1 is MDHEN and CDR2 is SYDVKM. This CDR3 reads CASSYPSFRDDSYEQYF. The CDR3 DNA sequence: TGTGCCAGCAGTTACCCATCATTCAGGGACGACTCCTACGAGCAGTACTTC.

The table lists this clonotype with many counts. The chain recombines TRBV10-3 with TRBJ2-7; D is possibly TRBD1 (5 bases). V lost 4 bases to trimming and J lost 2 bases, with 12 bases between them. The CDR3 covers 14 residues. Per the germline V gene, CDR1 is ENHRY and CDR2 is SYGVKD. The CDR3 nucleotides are TGTGCCATCAGTGTCCACGACAGAGCCTACGAGCAGTACTTC. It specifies CAISVHDRAYEQYF.

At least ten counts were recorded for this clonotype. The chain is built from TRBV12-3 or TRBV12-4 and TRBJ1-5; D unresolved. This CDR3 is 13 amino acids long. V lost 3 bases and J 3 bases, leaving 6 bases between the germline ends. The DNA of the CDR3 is TGTGCCAGCAGTTTCGCACCCAATCAGCCCCAGCATTTT. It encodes CASSFAPNQPQHF.

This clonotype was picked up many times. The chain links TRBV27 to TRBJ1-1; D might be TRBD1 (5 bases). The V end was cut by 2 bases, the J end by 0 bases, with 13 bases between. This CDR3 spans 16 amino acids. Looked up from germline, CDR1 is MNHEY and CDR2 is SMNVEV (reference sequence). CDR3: CASSLGGRGMNTEAFF. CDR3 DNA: TGTGCCAGCAGTTTAGGGGGTAGGGGCATGAACACTGAAGCTTTCTTT.

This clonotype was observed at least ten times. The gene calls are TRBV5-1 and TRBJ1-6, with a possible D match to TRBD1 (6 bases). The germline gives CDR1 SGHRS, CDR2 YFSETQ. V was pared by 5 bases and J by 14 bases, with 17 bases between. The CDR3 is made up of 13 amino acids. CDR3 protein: CASRPDSSAALHF. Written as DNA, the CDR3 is TGCGCCAGCAGGCCGGACAGCTCGGCGGCCCTCCACTTT. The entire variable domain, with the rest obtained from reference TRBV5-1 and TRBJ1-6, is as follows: KAGVTQTPRYLIKTRGQQVTLSCSPISGHRSVSWYQQTPGQGLQFLFEYFSETQRNKGNFPGRFSGRQFSNSRSEMNVSTLELGDSALYLCASRPDSSAALHFGNGTRLTVT.

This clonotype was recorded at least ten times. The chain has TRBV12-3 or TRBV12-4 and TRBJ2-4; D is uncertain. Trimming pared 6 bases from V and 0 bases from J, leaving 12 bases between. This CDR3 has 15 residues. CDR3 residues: CASSPFDIAKNIQYF. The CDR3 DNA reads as TGTGCCAGCAGCCCTTTTGACATAGCCAAAAACATTCAGTACTTC.

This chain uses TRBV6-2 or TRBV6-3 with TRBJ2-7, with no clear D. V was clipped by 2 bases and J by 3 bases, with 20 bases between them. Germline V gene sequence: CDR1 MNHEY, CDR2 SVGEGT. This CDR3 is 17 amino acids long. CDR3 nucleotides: TGTGCCAGCAGTTACCCCCAGTCGGAACCGCATTTCTACGAGCAGTACTTC. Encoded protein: CASSYPQSEPHFYEQYF.

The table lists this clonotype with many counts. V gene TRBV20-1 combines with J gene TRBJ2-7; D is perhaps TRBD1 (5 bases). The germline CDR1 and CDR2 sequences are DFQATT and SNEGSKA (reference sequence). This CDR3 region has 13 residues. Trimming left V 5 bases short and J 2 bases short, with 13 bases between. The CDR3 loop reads CSALKAGTYEQYF. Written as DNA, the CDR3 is TGCAGTGCTCTTAAGGCAGGGACCTACGAGCAGTACTTC.

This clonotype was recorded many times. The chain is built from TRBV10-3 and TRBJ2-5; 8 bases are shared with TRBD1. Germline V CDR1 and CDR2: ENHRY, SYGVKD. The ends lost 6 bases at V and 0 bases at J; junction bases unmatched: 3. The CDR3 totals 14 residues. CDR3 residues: CAISEDRDQETQYF. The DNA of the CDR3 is TGTGCCATCAGCGAGGACAGGGACCAAGAGACCCAGTACTTC.

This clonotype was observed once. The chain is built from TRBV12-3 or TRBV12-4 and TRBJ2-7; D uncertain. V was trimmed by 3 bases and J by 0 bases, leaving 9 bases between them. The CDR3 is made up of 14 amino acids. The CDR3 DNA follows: TGTGCCAGCAGTTTCAGGCACAGCTCCTACGAGCAGTACTTC. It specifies CASSFRHSSYEQYF.

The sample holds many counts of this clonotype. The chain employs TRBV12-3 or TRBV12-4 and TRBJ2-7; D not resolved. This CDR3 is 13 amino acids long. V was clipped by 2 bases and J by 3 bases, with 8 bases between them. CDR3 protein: CASSLQEHYEQYF. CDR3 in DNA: TGTGCCAGCAGTTTACAGGAACACTACGAGCAGTACTTC.

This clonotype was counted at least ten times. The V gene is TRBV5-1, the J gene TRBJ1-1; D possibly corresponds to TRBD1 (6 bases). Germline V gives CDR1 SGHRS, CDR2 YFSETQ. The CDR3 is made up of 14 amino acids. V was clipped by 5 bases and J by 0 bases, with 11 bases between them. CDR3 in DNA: TGCGCCAGCAGAGATGGACAGCTGAACACTGAAGCTTTCTTT. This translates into CASRDGQLNTEAFF.

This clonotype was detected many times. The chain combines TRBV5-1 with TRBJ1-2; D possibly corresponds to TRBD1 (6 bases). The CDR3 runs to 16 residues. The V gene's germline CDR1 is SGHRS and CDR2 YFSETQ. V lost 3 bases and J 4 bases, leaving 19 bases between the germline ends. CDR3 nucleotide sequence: TGCGCCAGCAGCTCGCCGGAGGGGGGTTCGGTCTATGGCTACACCTTC. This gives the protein CASSSPEGGSVYGYTF.

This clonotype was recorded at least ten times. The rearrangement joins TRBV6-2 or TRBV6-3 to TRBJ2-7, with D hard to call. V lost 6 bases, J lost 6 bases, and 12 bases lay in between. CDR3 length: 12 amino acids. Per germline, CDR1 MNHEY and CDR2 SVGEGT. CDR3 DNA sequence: TGTGCCAGCAGCCTACCGCGTGGCGAGCAGTACTTC. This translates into CASSLPRGEQYF.